Shown below are 21 T cell receptor beta chains from a single sample sequenced in a study of blood T cell repertoires in COVID-19. This table comes from immunoSEQ multiplex PCR, and its TCRdb copy is limited to in-frame clones, with some not included. The top ten hold approximately 3.3% of the sample, which has 120,000 or so clones, around nine tenths seen once. Sequencing was carried out using peripheral blood. These receptors all stem from a woman between 45 and 65 years old with acute or convalescent COVID-19.

This chain connects TRBV6-5 to TRBJ2-1; TRBD2 agrees at 7 bases. The CDR3 length is 16 residues. Germline-derived CDR1 and CDR2 are MNHEY and SVGAGI. After removal of 0 bases from V and 7 bases from J, the junction contained 9 bases not matched to a gene. The CDR3 protein is CASSYSIVGGPNEQFF. The DNA for the CDR3 is TGTGCCAGCAGTTACTCGATAGTGGGAGGGCCTAATGAGCAGTTCTTC.

This chain connects TRBV29-1 to TRBJ2-3; D might be TRBD2 (6 bases). This CDR3 has 13 residues. Trimming cost V 2 bases and J 6 bases, with 12 bases left between them. Germline V gene data show CDR1 as SQVTM and CDR2 as ANQGSEA. In DNA form, the CDR3 reads TGCAGCGTTGAAAGGGGCGGGGCGGATACGCAGTATTTT. It specifies CSVERGGADTQYF.

The chain recombines TRBV18 with TRBJ2-1; 13 bases are shared with TRBD2. This CDR3 comprises 18 residues. Per germline, CDR1 KGHSH and CDR2 LQKENI. Trimming removed 2 bases from V and 7 bases from J; junction bases left unmatched: 11. CDR3 loop: CASSPAVPGTSGKNEQFF. CDR3 bases: TGTGCCAGCTCACCAGCCGTTCCCGGGACTAGCGGGAAGAATGAGCAGTTCTTC.

The chain carries TRBV29-1 and TRBJ1-1; 7 nucleotides line up with TRBD1. The CDR3 extends over 14 amino acids. Trimming at V came to 7 bases and at J to 5 bases, leaving 13 bases not matched to a gene. CDR1 SQVTM and CDR2 ANQGSEA come from the germline V gene. The CDR3 reads CSASTGRLGTEAFF. DNA for the CDR3: TGCAGCGCCTCGACAGGGAGGCTGGGTACTGAAGCTTTCTTT.

The V and J genes are TRBV23-1 and TRBJ2-2; D may be TRBD1 (6 bases). TRBV23-1 is filed as an ORF, its function uncertain. The CDR3 is 17 amino acids. Between the trimmed V and J ends, which lost 2 bases and 6 bases, there was a span of 19 bases. The CDR3 coding sequence is TGCGCCAGCAGTCAAGCCGGGACACCCAGTAAGTCCGGGGAGCTGTTTTTT. Its translation: CASSQAGTPSKSGELFF.

This clone was seen just once. This chain joins TRBV9 and TRBJ1-1; D remains unclear. Germline-derived CDR1 and CDR2 are SGDLS and YYNGEE. CDR3 size: 15 residues. V was trimmed by 1 base and J by 5 bases, leaving 15 bases between them. CDR3 DNA sequence: TGTGCCAGCAGCGTACTCCGAGAGGGCGCAACTGAAGCTTTCTTT. It specifies CASSVLREGATEAFF. Looking up the rest from reference TRBV9 and TRBJ1-1 gives the full variable domain: DSGVTQTPKHLITATGQRVTLRCSPRSGDLSVYWYQQSLDQGLQFLIQYYNGEERAKGNILERFSAQQFPDLHSELNLSSLELGDSALYFCASSVLREGATEAFFGQGTRLTVV.

This chain joins TRBV5-5 and TRBJ1-2; TRBD1 might be the D (5 bases). With 6 bases removed from V and 0 bases from J, the gap between germline ends came to 18 bases. The germline V gene encodes CDR1 SGHKS and CDR2 YYEKEE (reference sequence). CDR3 size: 16 residues. For the CDR3, the DNA is TGTGCCAGCAACCCTACAGCCCCGGGGGCTAACTATGGCTACACCTTC. Translating it yields CASNPTAPGANYGYTF.

The chain uses TRBV19 and TRBJ1-1, with a weak D call TRBD1 (5 bases). The CDR3 consists of 15 residues. Between the trimmed V and J ends, which lost 3 bases and 6 bases, there was a span of 17 bases. Germline loops: CDR1 LNHDA, CDR2 SQIVND (reference sequence). CDR3 sequence: CASSMADSPGAEAFF. The DNA of the CDR3 is TGTGCCAGTAGTATGGCAGACAGCCCCGGAGCTGAAGCTTTCTTT.

V usage is TRBV27 and J usage is TRBJ2-4; 7 nucleotides line up with TRBD1. Trimming cost V 0 bases and J 3 bases; bases outside gene matches: 5. Germline lookup yields CDR1 MNHEY and CDR2 SMNVEV (reference sequence). The CDR3 sequence is 16 residues long. The CDR3 is CASSLSTGSDKNIQYF. CDR3 sequence (DNA): TGTGCCAGCAGTTTATCGACAGGGTCGGACAAAAACATTCAGTACTTC.

This clone came up once. The chain joins TRBV10-3 to TRBJ2-7, with D unresolved. The V gene's germline CDR1 is ENHRY and CDR2 SYGVKD. This CDR3 region has 12 residues. V was trimmed by 2 bases and J by 6 bases, leaving 8 bases between them. The CDR3 coding sequence is TGTGCCATCAGTGAGCGGGTGGGCGAGCAGTACTTC. The encoded protein is CAISERVGEQYF.

The genes are TRBV27 and TRBJ2-7; 13 bases agree with TRBD2. With 6 bases clipped from V and 7 bases from J, the junction kept 15 bases outside the gene matches. This CDR3 is 17 amino acids long. Germline V lookup: CDR1 MNHEY, CDR2 SMNVEV (reference sequence). CDR3 nucleotide sequence: TGTGCCAGCAGCAGGTTAGGGACTAGCGGGATCATATGGGAGCAGTACTTC. This translates into CASSRLGTSGIIWEQYF.

The rearrangement links TRBV2 to TRBJ2-7; 10 bases match TRBD2. Trimming cost V 5 bases and J 6 bases; bases outside gene matches: 7. This CDR3 is built from 14 residues. The germline V gene has CDR1 SNHLY and CDR2 FYNNEI. The DNA of the CDR3 is TGTGCCAGCAGTAATCTAGCGGGAGCTGGCGAGCAGTACTTC. It is translated as CASSNLAGAGEQYF.

With respect to this clone: Within the sample, other DNA sequences also encode this same CDR3. J is TRBJ1-1 and V is TRBV5-1; the D is unclear. CDR1 and CDR2 (germline): SGHRS, YFSETQ. The CDR3 has 13 residues. Trimming pared 1 base from V and 2 bases from J, leaving 6 bases between. CDR3 nucleotides: TGCGCCAGCAGCTTGCCGGGTAACACTGAAGCTTTCTTT. It codes for CASSLPGNTEAFF.

The chain employs TRBV9 and TRBJ1-3; D possibly corresponds to TRBD1 (5 bases). Germline CDR1 and CDR2: SGDLS and YYNGEE. The V gene lost 4 bases and the J gene lost 0 bases, with 8 bases spanning the gap. This CDR3 has 14 residues. The DNA for the CDR3 is TGTGCCAGCAGCCCGACAGCCTCTGGAAACACCATATATTTT. It codes for CASSPTASGNTIYF.

The V gene is TRBV6-5, the J gene TRBJ2-7, with D perhaps matching TRBD1 (6 bases). Trimming stripped 7 bases from V and 0 bases from J, with 13 bases between. The germline CDR1 and CDR2 sequences are MNHEY and SVGAGI. The CDR3 covers 14 residues. CDR3 coding DNA: TGTGCCAGCACCCCGAACAGGGTCTCCTACGAGCAGTACTTC. It specifies CASTPNRVSYEQYF.

This clone has just one count. The chain combines TRBV27 with TRBJ1-6; the D gene is possibly TRBD1 (5 bases). V was pared by 2 bases and J by 4 bases, with 6 bases between. Germline V gene lookup returns CDR1 MNHEY and CDR2 SMNVEV (reference sequence). The CDR3 is made up of 14 amino acids. CDR3 sequence reads: CASSLGGYNSPLHF. The DNA for the CDR3 is TGTGCCAGCAGTTTAGGGGGGTATAATTCACCCCTCCACTTT.

This chain joins TRBV7-9 and TRBJ2-1, with D possibly being TRBD2 (5 bases). CDR1 and CDR2 (germline): SEHNR, FQNEAQ (reference sequence). With 4 bases removed from V and 10 bases from J, the gap between germline ends came to 20 bases. This CDR3 is 15 amino acids long. The CDR3 nucleotides are TGTGCCAGCAGCTCCACTAGAGACGCGTTCGGGGAGCAGTTCTTC. Translated: CASSSTRDAFGEQFF.

The chain links TRBV15 to TRBJ2-1; 9 nucleotides align to TRBD2. V lost 1 base to trimming and J lost 6 bases; unmatched junction nucleotides: 7. Germline V CDR1 and CDR2: LNHNV, YYDKDF (reference sequence). The CDR3 has 16 residues. The CDR3 protein is CATSRVGGRAGNEQFF. The CDR3 coding sequence is TGTGCCACCAGCAGAGTAGGCGGGAGGGCCGGCAATGAGCAGTTCTTC.

The chain links TRBV15 to TRBJ2-7, with D tentatively TRBD2 (5 bases). Per the germline V gene, CDR1 is LNHNV and CDR2 is YYDKDF (reference sequence). Deletions cut 1 base from V and 3 bases from J, with 10 bases between. The length of the CDR3 is 14 residues. The DNA for the CDR3 is TGTGCCACCAGCAGAGGTCACGGGGACTACGAGCAGTACTTC. Protein sequence: CATSRGHGDYEQYF.

The V call is TRBV3-1 (or the pseudogene TRBV3-2), the J call TRBJ2-1; 8 positions match TRBD2. Germline lookup yields CDR1 LGHDT and CDR2 YNNKEL (reference sequence). After removal of 2 bases from V and 10 bases from J, the junction contained 4 bases not matched to a gene. The CDR3 runs to 13 residues. Here the CDR3 DNA reads TGTGCCAGCAGCCAACTTAGACTAGCGGAGCAGTTCTTC. It yields the protein CASSQLRLAEQFF.

The chain links TRBV5-8 to TRBJ1-5, with D possibly being TRBD1 (5 bases). The V and J ends lost 0 bases and 0 bases respectively, with 13 bases between them. The length of the CDR3 is 17 residues. Germline CDR1 reads SGHTS; CDR2 reads YDEGEE. CDR3 sequence reads: CASSLDVGGYSNQPQHF. For the CDR3, the DNA is TGTGCCAGCAGCTTGGACGTGGGGGGGTATAGCAATCAGCCCCAGCATTTT.